These 28 T cell receptor beta chains share one sample of origin, sequenced in a study of monozygotic twins with cystic fibrosis. Generated by immunoSEQ multiplex PCR, the TCRdb table keeps only in-frame clones and is missing some. The sample gives roughly 25,000 clones, roughly 97% of which show up once; about 2.9% is in the top ten. The specimen sequenced was blood. The receptors here all came from a girl aged 2 to 9 with cystic fibrosis.

The chain carries TRBV10-3 and TRBJ1-2, with 7 bases that match TRBD1. J gave up 3 bases and V 6 bases, and 13 bases lay outside the gene matches. The CDR3 has 16 residues. The germline CDR1 and CDR2 sequences are ENHRY and SYGVKD. DNA of the CDR3: TGTGCCATCAGCGATTTCTACAGGGGCGAGGACTATGGCTACACCTTC. The encoded protein is CAISDFYRGEDYGYTF.

This chain uses TRBV30 with TRBJ2-7; TRBD2 agrees at 8 bases. This CDR3 spans 13 amino acids. Trimming at V came to 5 bases and at J to 3 bases, leaving 6 bases not matched to a gene. Per the germline V gene, CDR1 is GTSNPN and CDR2 is SVGIG (reference sequence). The CDR3, as DNA: TGTGCCTGGCTGAACGGGGGGGACTACGAGCAGTACTTC. Its protein is CAWLNGGDYEQYF.

The V gene is TRBV19, the J gene TRBJ1-1, with D possibly being TRBD1 (6 bases). The CDR3 is made up of 15 amino acids. Per the germline V gene, CDR1 is LNHDA and CDR2 is SQIVND (reference sequence). The ends were cut back, 4 bases at V and 4 bases at J, with 16 bases in the middle. The CDR3 coding sequence is TGTGCCAGTAGTAGGAGACAGGAGTGGGGCACTGAAGCTTTCTTT. Amino acid sequence: CASSRRQEWGTEAFF.

The rearrangement links TRBV4-2 to TRBJ2-1; 11 nucleotides match TRBD2. CDR1 LGHNA and CDR2 YNFKEQ come from the germline V gene. There are 17 residues in the CDR3. V lost 1 base, J lost 6 bases, and 8 bases stayed unmatched. CDR3 amino acids: CASSQGGGLAALNEQFF. The CDR3 nucleotides are TGTGCCAGCAGCCAAGGGGGGGGACTAGCGGCTCTCAATGAGCAGTTCTTC.

The J gene is TRBJ1-1, the V gene TRBV10-3, with TRBD1 matching 10 bases. This CDR3 comprises 16 residues. The V segment lost 0 bases and the J segment 3 bases; nucleotides outside the gene matches: 4. The germline CDR1 and CDR2 sequences are ENHRY and SYGVKD. The DNA for the CDR3 is TGTGCCATCAGTGAGTCCAGGGACAGGGGCTACACTGAAGCTTTCTTT. Protein product: CAISESRDRGYTEAFF.

CDR3 sequence reads: CASSPRPQGQYHEQYF. CDR3 DNA sequence: TGTGCCAGCAGCCCGCGACCACAGGGGCAATACCACGAGCAGTACTTC. The chain uses TRBV11-3 and TRBJ2-7, with TRBD1 identical over 7 bases. CDR1 and CDR2 from the germline V gene are SGHNT and YENEEA. The length of the CDR3 is 16 residues. With V trimmed by 5 bases and J by 5 bases, 15 bases remained unmatched.

J is TRBJ2-3 and V is TRBV7-9; a possible D gene is TRBD2 (6 bases). The CDR3 runs to 14 residues. V shed 1 base and J shed 5 bases, with 10 bases lying between them. CDR1 is SEHNR and CDR2 is FQNEAQ in the germline V gene (reference sequence). The CDR3 loop reads CASSLERREDTQYF. The CDR3 DNA reads TGTGCCAGCAGCTTAGAACGGAGGGAAGATACGCAGTATTTT.

The rearrangement uses TRBV7-8 and TRBJ1-1, with no clear D. V lost 2 bases and J lost 0, with 13 bases in between. The CDR3 extends over 16 amino acids. Germline V gene lookup returns CDR1 SGHVS and CDR2 FQNEAQ. The CDR3 DNA is TGTGCCAGCAGCTTAAGACGAGGGCAGCTGAACACTGAAGCTTTCTTT. This gives the protein CASSLRRGQLNTEAFF.

A single count supports this clone. This chain links TRBV19 with TRBJ1-1; TRBD1 agrees at 8 bases. The V gene end was trimmed by 4 bases and the J gene end by 5 bases; junction bases not matched to a gene: 3. Germline lookup yields CDR1 LNHDA and CDR2 SQIVND (reference sequence). The CDR3 is made up of 13 amino acids. DNA for the CDR3: TGTGCCAGTAGTACAGGGGGCCCAACTGAAGCTTTCTTT. It encodes CASSTGGPTEAFF.

The V call is TRBV28, the J call TRBJ1-5, with 7 bases matching TRBD1. Germline V gives CDR1 MDHEN, CDR2 SYDVKM. The CDR3 has 16 amino acids. The ends lost 7 bases at V and 0 bases at J; junction bases unmatched: 9. The CDR3 protein is CASKPRTGISNQPQHF. Here the CDR3 DNA reads TGTGCCAGCAAGCCCCGGACAGGAATTAGCAATCAGCCCCAGCATTTT. Variable domain in full (rest from reference TRBV28 and TRBJ1-5): DVKVTQSSRYLVKRTGEKVFLECVQDMDHENMFWYRQDPGLGLRLIYFSYDVKMKEKGDIPEGYSVSREKKERFSLILESASTNQTSMYLCASKPRTGISNQPQHFGDGTRLSIL.

V is TRBV18 and J is TRBJ2-3; 14 bases fit TRBD2. V lost 5 bases, J lost 0 bases, and 4 bases stayed unmatched. Germline values: CDR1 KGHSH, CDR2 LQKENI. This CDR3 contains 17 residues. CDR3 sequence reads: CASSGLAGGGSTDTQYF. CDR3 sequence (DNA): TGTGCCAGCTCAGGACTAGCGGGAGGCGGGAGCACAGATACGCAGTATTTT.

This chain connects TRBV27 to TRBJ2-7; 9 bases are shared with TRBD1. The junction had 9 bases not matched to a gene; V was cut back by 0 bases and J by 0 bases. Germline CDR1 reads MNHEY; CDR2 reads SMNVEV (reference sequence). The CDR3 runs to 18 residues. For the CDR3, the DNA is TGTGCCAGCAGTTTATCGTCCCCATACAGGGGGCGCTCCTACGAGCAGTACTTC. Translated, it gives CASSLSSPYRGRSYEQYF.

The genes are TRBV19 and TRBJ1-5; D is ambiguous. V lost 3 bases and J 3 bases, leaving 12 bases between the germline ends. Germline loops: CDR1 LNHDA, CDR2 SQIVND (reference sequence). The CDR3 is 15 residues long. The CDR3 protein is CASSMGLTDNQPQHF. Written as DNA, the CDR3 is TGTGCCAGTAGTATGGGTTTGACGGACAATCAGCCCCAGCATTTT.

The gene calls are TRBV6-6 and TRBJ2-5, with 9 bases aligning to TRBD2. Germline V gives CDR1 MNHNY, CDR2 SVGAGI (reference sequence). Trimming at V came to 2 bases and at J to 4 bases, leaving 8 bases not matched to a gene. This CDR3 has 16 amino acids. The CDR3 loop reads CASSYLRGRERETQYF. The CDR3 DNA sequence: TGTGCCAGCAGTTACCTTCGCGGGAGGGAAAGAGAGACCCAGTACTTC.

The chain joins TRBV7-9 to TRBJ2-1; 12 bases match TRBD1. V dropped 3 bases and J dropped 9; count of bases not matched to a gene: 6. The CDR3 loop spans 15 amino acids. The germline gives CDR1 SEHNR, CDR2 FQNEAQ (reference sequence). The CDR3 region has the DNA TGTGCCAGCAGCTTTGGGACAGGGGGCCTAATTGAGCAGTTCTTC. Amino acids: CASSFGTGGLIEQFF.

In its sample, this clone was seen a few times. The V and J genes are TRBV5-1 and TRBJ1-2, with D perhaps matching TRBD1 (6 bases). The CDR3 covers 13 residues. Germline V gene data show CDR1 as SGHRS and CDR2 as YFSETQ. Trimming took off 0 bases at V and 7 bases at J, with 10 bases between the two ends. The CDR3 bases are TGCGCCAGCAGCTTGGACGGGGGCGGTGGCTACACCTTC. This encodes CASSLDGGGGYTF.

The chain carries TRBV15 and TRBJ2-3; the D call may be TRBD1 or TRBD2 (6 bases each). Germline V gene sequence: CDR1 LNHNV, CDR2 YYDKDF (reference sequence). The CDR3 is 16 residues long. The V end lost 5 bases, the J end lost 1 base, and 16 bases lay between the germline ends. This CDR3 reads CATSGGGRRGTDTQYF. Written as DNA, the CDR3 is TGTGCCACCAGCGGAGGGGGGCGGAGGGGCACAGATACGCAGTATTTT.

This sequence joins TRBV5-1 and TRBJ2-7; 13 bases line up with TRBD2. CDR1 SGHRS and CDR2 YFSETQ come from the germline V gene. There are 18 residues in the CDR3. Trimming at V came to 4 bases and at J to 3 bases, leaving 13 bases not matched to a gene. CDR3 residues: CASSPWGATSGRGYEQYF. In DNA form, the CDR3 reads TGCGCCAGCAGCCCTTGGGGGGCCACTAGCGGGAGGGGCTACGAGCAGTACTTC.

This clone appeared a single time. The J gene is TRBJ2-7, the V gene TRBV27, with 12 nucleotides matching TRBD2. The junction had 5 bases not matched to a gene; V was cut back by 5 bases and J by 0 bases. CDR3 length: 16 amino acids. Germline V gene lookup returns CDR1 MNHEY and CDR2 SMNVEV (reference sequence). DNA of the CDR3: TGTGCCAGCAGTCAGACACTAGCGGGGGGCTCCTACGAGCAGTACTTC. It specifies CASSQTLAGGSYEQYF.

The V call is TRBV4-2, the J call TRBJ1-5, with D perhaps matching TRBD1 (6 bases). Trimming shortened V by 0 bases and J by 4 bases, and 13 bases separated the two germline ends. Germline V gene sequence: CDR1 LGHNA, CDR2 YNFKEQ. This CDR3 is 16 amino acids long. The CDR3 reads CASSQEGQGGNQPQHF. CDR3 coding DNA: TGTGCCAGCAGCCAAGAGGGACAAGGGGGGAATCAGCCCCAGCATTTT.

The V and J genes are TRBV7-9 and TRBJ1-1; D is perhaps TRBD1 (6 bases). Trimming removed 2 bases from V and 0 bases from J, with 10 bases in between. The germline gives CDR1 SEHNR, CDR2 FQNEAQ (reference sequence). The length of the CDR3 is 15 residues. The DNA for the CDR3 is TGTGCCAGCAGCTTACAGGGGACCGTGAACACTGAAGCTTTCTTT. Amino acid sequence: CASSLQGTVNTEAFF.

CDR3 residues: CAWTSGSTDTQYF. DNA for the CDR3: TGTGCCTGGACTAGCGGGAGCACAGATACGCAGTATTTT. V usage is TRBV30 and J usage is TRBJ2-3; 8 bases agree with TRBD2. CDR1 is GTSNPN and CDR2 is SVGIG in the germline V gene (reference sequence). CDR3 length equals 13 residues. V gave up 4 bases and J gave up 0 bases; unmatched junction bases: 0.

The chain has TRBV11-2 and TRBJ2-5, with D perhaps TRBD1 (6 bases). CDR3 length: 16 residues. CDR1 and CDR2 (germline): SGHAT, FQNNGV. V lost 0 bases and J lost 3, with 14 bases in between. The DNA for the CDR3 is TGTGCCAGCAGCTTAGATCTCTGGGCAGGGGAAGAGACCCAGTACTTC. Translating gives CASSLDLWAGEETQYF.

The chain uses TRBV9 and TRBJ2-7; TRBD1 agrees at 10 bases. After removal of 0 bases from V and 2 bases from J, the junction contained 5 bases not matched to a gene. This CDR3 is built from 16 residues. CDR1 and CDR2 (germline): SGDLS, YYNGEE. The CDR3 DNA follows: TGTGCCAGCAGCGTAGGGGGACAGGGGACCACCTACGAGCAGTACTTC. Residues: CASSVGGQGTTYEQYF. Based on the CDR3 plus reference TRBV9 and TRBJ2-7, the full variable domain is DSGVTQTPKHLITATGQRVTLRCSPRSGDLSVYWYQQSLDQGLQFLIQYYNGEERAKGNILERFSAQQFPDLHSELNLSSLELGDSALYFCASSVGGQGTTYEQYFGPGTRLTVT.

This chain's CDR3 is CAISVGGTGELFF. CDR3 in DNA: TGTGCCATCAGTGTTGGGGGCACCGGGGAGCTGTTTTTT. V usage is TRBV10-3 and J usage is TRBJ2-2; D possibly matches TRBD1 or TRBD2 (5 bases each). Trimming shortened V by 4 bases and J by 4 bases, and 7 bases separated the two germline ends. The V gene's germline CDR1 is ENHRY and CDR2 SYGVKD. CDR3 length: 13 amino acids.

The chain couples TRBV29-1 to TRBJ2-3; TRBD2 aligns across 9 bases. After removal of 4 bases from V and 5 bases from J, the junction contained 10 bases not matched to a gene. Germline V gene data show CDR1 as SQVTM and CDR2 as ANQGSEA. The CDR3 contains 15 residues. The CDR3 loop reads CSVVGGRAGEDTQYF. The CDR3 coding sequence is TGCAGCGTTGTTGGCGGGAGGGCCGGGGAAGATACGCAGTATTTT.

The V call is TRBV30, the J call TRBJ2-4, with TRBD2 matching over 8 bases. The CDR3 consists of 17 residues. V shed 0 bases, J shed 0 bases, and the junction held 7 bases outside the gene matches. Germline CDR1 reads GTSNPN; CDR2 reads SVGIG (reference sequence). The CDR3 sequence: CAWSVFERGLAKNIQYF. CDR3 bases: TGTGCCTGGAGTGTATTCGAGCGGGGGCTAGCCAAAAACATTCAGTACTTC.

This chain links TRBV6-6 with TRBJ2-7; a possible D gene is TRBD2 (5 bases). Trimming cost V 2 bases and J 6 bases, with 17 bases left between them. From germline, CDR1 is MNHNY and CDR2 SVGAGI (reference sequence). CDR3 length equals 15 residues. The CDR3 DNA reads as TGTGCCAGCAGTTACCTCTCCGGGGTGAGAGGCGAGCAGTACTTC. Translated, it gives CASSYLSGVRGEQYF.